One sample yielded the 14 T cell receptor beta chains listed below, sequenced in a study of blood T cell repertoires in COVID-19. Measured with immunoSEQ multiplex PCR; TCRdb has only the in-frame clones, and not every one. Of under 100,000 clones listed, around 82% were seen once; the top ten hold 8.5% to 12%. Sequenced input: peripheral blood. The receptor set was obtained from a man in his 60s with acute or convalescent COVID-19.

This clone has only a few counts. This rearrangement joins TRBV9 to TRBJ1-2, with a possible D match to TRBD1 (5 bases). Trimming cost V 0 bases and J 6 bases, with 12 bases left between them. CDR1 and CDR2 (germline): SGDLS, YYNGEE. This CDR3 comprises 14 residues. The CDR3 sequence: CASSVDGGSHGYTF. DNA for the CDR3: TGTGCCAGCAGCGTAGACGGGGGATCCCATGGCTACACCTTC.

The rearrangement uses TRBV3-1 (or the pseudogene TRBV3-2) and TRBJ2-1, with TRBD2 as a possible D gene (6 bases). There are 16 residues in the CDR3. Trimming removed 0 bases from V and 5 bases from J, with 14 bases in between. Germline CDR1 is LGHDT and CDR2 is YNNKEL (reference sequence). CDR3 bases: TGTGCCAGCAGCCAAGACTCCGGGAGTTCAAACAATGAGCAGTTCTTC. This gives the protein CASSQDSGSSNNEQFF.

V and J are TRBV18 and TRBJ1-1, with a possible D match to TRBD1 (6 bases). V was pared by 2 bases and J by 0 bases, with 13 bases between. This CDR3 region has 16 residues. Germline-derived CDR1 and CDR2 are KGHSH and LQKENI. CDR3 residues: CASSPLGQTMNTEAFF. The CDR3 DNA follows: TGTGCCAGCTCACCATTAGGACAGACAATGAACACTGAAGCTTTCTTT. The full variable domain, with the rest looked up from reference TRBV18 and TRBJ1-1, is NAGVMQNPRHLVRRRGQEARLRCSPMKGHSHVYWYRQLPEEGLKFMVYLQKENIIDESGMPKERFSAEFPKEGPSILRIQQVVRGDSAAYFCASSPLGQTMNTEAFFGQGTRLTVV.

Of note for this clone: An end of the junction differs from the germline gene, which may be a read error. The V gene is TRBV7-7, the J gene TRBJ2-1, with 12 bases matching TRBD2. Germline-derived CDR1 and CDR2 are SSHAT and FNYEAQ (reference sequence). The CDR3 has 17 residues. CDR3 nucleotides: TGTGCTAGCAGCTTATGGGCTAGCGGGGGGGAGTACAATGAGCAGTTCTTC. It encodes CASSLWASGGEYNEQFF.

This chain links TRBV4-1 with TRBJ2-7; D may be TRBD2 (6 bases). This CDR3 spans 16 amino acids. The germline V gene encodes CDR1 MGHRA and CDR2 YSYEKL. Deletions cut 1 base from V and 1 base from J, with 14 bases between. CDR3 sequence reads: CASSQGHGGVSYEQYF. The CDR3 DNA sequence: TGCGCCAGCAGCCAAGGTCATGGCGGGGTATCCTACGAGCAGTACTTC.

The CDR3: CASSSSQGAGEKLFF. The CDR3 DNA is TGTGCCAGCTCAAGCTCACAGGGGGCTGGTGAAAAACTGTTTTTT. This rearrangement joins TRBV18 to TRBJ1-4, with TRBD1 matching 9 bases. Unmatched junction bases numbered 8, after V lost 5 bases and J lost 7 bases. From germline, CDR1 is KGHSH and CDR2 LQKENI. This CDR3 region has 15 residues.

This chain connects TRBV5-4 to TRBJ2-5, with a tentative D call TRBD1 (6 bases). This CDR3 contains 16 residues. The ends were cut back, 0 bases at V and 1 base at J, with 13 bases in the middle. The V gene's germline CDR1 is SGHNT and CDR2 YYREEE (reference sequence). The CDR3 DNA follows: TGTGCCAGCAGCTTGGTATCAGGGGCCGGCCAAGAGACCCAGTACTTC. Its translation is CASSLVSGAGQETQYF.

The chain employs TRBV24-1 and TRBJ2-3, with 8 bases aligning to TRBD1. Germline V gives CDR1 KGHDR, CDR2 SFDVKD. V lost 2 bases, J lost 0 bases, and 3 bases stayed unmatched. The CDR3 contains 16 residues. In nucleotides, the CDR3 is TGTGCCACCAGTGATTACGGACAGGGAAGCACAGATACGCAGTATTTT. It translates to CATSDYGQGSTDTQYF.

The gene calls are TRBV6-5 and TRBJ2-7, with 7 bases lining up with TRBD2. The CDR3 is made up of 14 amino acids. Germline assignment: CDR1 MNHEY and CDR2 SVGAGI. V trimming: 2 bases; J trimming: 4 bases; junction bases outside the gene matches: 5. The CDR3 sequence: CASSYGQREYEQYF. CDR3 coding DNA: TGTGCCAGCAGTTACGGCCAGCGGGAATACGAGCAGTACTTC.

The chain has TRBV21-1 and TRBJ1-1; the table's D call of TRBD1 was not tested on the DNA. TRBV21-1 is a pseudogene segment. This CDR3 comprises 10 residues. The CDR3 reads CASSRLSTFF. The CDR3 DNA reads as TGTGCCAGCAGCAGGCTTTCGACTTTCTTT.

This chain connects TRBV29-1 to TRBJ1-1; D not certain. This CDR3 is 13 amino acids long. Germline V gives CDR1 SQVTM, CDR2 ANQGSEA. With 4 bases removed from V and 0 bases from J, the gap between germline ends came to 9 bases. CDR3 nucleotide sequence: TGCAGCGTTGTGAGGCCCTTGAACACTGAAGCTTTCTTT. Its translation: CSVVRPLNTEAFF.

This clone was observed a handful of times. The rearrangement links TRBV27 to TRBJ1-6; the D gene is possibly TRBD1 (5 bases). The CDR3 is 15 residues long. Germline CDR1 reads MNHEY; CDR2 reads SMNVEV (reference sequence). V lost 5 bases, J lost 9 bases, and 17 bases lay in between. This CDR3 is CASSRDRQAGSPLHF. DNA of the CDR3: TGTGCCAGCAGTCGAGACAGACAAGCGGGTTCACCCCTCCACTTT.

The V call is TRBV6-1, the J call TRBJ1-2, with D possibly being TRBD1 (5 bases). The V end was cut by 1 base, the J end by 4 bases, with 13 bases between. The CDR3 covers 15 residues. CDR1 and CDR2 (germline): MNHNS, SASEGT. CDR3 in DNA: TGTGCCAGCAGTGAAGGGGGCCTGGGGCGCTATGGCTACACCTTC. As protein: CASSEGGLGRYGYTF.

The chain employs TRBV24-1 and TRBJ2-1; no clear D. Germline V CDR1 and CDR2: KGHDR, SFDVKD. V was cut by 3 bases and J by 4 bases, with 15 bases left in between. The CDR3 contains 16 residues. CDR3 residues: CATSDAIATRYNEQFF. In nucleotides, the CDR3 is TGTGCCACCAGTGATGCCATCGCCACTCGATACAATGAGCAGTTCTTC.